This TCR beta chain was captured in a study of CD8 T cells in ankylosing spondylitis. Notes on the study in general: Apparently characteristic of ankylosing spondylitis blood was a TCR beta motif (under ten highly homologous variants). Disease-associated clonotypes exhibited CD8+ identity and were relatively infrequent in peripheral blood. Matched ankylosing spondylitis synovial fluid reportedly contained a significantly enriched population of disease-linked clones. Past research had described some motif variants in reactive arthritis synovial fluid and blood.

Quantitative 5'-RACE with molecular barcodes generated TCR beta libraries. Each CDR3 protein is one row after TCRdb ran MiXCR on the 5' RACE reads. The sample has more than 400,000 distinct CDR3 sequences, 5.3% seen once; the top ten hold 3% to 4.5%. This clonotype has ten or more counts. Antigen unknown. The CDR3 length is 17 residues. The V gene's germline CDR1 is SGDLS and CDR2 YYNGEE. Between the trimmed V and J ends, which lost 0 bases and 0 bases, there was a span of 15 bases. The sequencing input was blood, either unsorted or a sorted T cell fraction (not recorded which). This chain uses TRBV9 with TRBJ2-5; D is ambiguous. The origin of this receptor is a male donor with ankylosing spondylitis. Written as DNA, the CDR3 is TGTGCCAGCAGCGTAGGTGGTGTCAGGTCGTACCAAGAGACCCAGTACTTC. Its translation is CASSVGGVRSYQETQYF.